The present T cell receptor (beta chain) was sequenced within a study of control samples from healthy donors and cancer patients. Using immunoSEQ multiplex PCR, the repertoire was profiled, and TCRdb retains in-frame clones only, with some absent. In the table there are around 100,000 clones, approximately 86% of which are singletons. Germline V gene data show CDR1 as SGDLS and CDR2 as YYNGEE. CDR3 length: 14 residues. V dropped 3 bases and J dropped 8 bases, with 15 bases sitting between them. The genes are TRBV9 and TRBJ2-1; weak D call: TRBD1 (6 bases). This TCR derives from a man aged 25 to 40 in good health. The sequencing input was blood. Here the CDR3 reads CASSEVTGKDEQFF. The DNA of the CDR3 is TGTGCCAGCAGCGAGGTCACAGGGAAGGATGAGCAGTTCTTC.